This T cell receptor beta chain was sequenced during a study of identical twins. A single record per CDR3 protein comes from TCRdb applying MiXCR to the 5' RACE reads. The table lists 400,000 to 550,000 distinct CDR3 sequences, approximately 14% of them singletons. The V gene's germline CDR1 is KGHSH and CDR2 LQKENI. Trimming cost V 2 bases and J 5 bases, with 21 bases left between them. The CDR3 has 18 residues. The same data also went into a second study, on yellow fever vaccine responses in identical twins.

Sequencing was performed on CD4+ T cells sorted from blood. The V and J genes are TRBV18 and TRBJ2-2; no clear D. The source is a woman under 30 in good health. Here the CDR3 reads CASSPRIADLVGTGELFF. In DNA form, the CDR3 reads TGTGCCAGCTCACCAAGGATAGCCGACCTTGTAGGGACCGGGGAGCTGTTTTTT.